This TCR beta chain was recovered during a study of blood T cell repertoires in COVID-19. Whole-study context: The United States, Italy and Spain provided the acute and convalescent COVID-19 samples. From T cells, B-cell-depleted T cells, or PBMCs came the material, which was cDNA or gDNA.

Germline V gives CDR1 MNHEY, CDR2 SMNVEV (reference sequence). The CDR3 length is 14 residues. The V gene end was trimmed by 6 bases and the J gene end by 5 bases; junction bases not matched to a gene: 7. Authors' data handling: From reference gene primer amplification, estimates of nucleated cell counts were derived. The table came from immunoSEQ multiplex PCR; TCRdb's copy has only in-frame clones and leaves some out. Clone size and V and J calls were adopted from that table, with D and trimming inferred from the DNA. The sample has about 200,000 clones, around 88% seen once. This clonotype originated in a man aged 18 to 30 with active or convalescent COVID-19. The material sequenced was peripheral blood. This chain uses TRBV27 with TRBJ2-5, with TRBD1 matching 9 bases. This CDR3 is CASRFTGGRETQYF. The CDR3 DNA is TGTGCCAGCAGATTCACAGGGGGCAGGGAGACCCAGTACTTC.